This T cell receptor (beta chain) was sequenced for a study of cytomegalovirus exposure and HLA in healthy donors. Study-level points and caveats: Accounts indicate the classifier identified cytomegalovirus status with strong specificity and sensitivity. As confirmed in vitro, a few CMV-associated chains were specific for CMV antigens. Some TCR beta chains (more than 150 of them) were listed as cytomegalovirus-associated. Subsequent analysis revealed that first-cohort TCR clusters tended to co-occur in the 120 or so validation repertoires.

Produced via immunoSEQ multiplex PCR; TCRdb's table is partial and in-frame only. The table shows some 150,000 clones, with around 90% occurring only once. On this clone itself: Its specificity is not known.

Specimen: PBMCs. This clonotype originated in a woman between 18 and 29 years old in good health and CMV-seropositive.

The CDR3, as DNA: TGTGCCAGCAGCTTAGGCGTCGGACTAGCGGGAGGGGACGAGCAGTACTTC. It yields the protein CASSLGVGLAGGDEQYF. The chain couples TRBV13 to TRBJ2-7; 15 positions match TRBD2. This CDR3 spans 17 amino acids. J was trimmed by 5 bases and V by 0 bases; bases with no gene match: 5. CDR1 is PRHDT, CDR2 FYEKMQ, per germline (reference sequence).